Sequencing of this T cell receptor beta chain was carried out in a study of follicular helper T cells after annual influenza vaccination. Notes on the study in general: Change in circulating plasmablasts correlated with ICOS+CD38+ cTfh clonality change.

Survey level resolution was used for TCRB sequencing. Method: immunoSEQ multiplex PCR; TCRdb's copy keeps in-frame clones and lacks some. Here the sample spans fewer than 5,000 clones, more than 75% being singletons. The CDR3 is 11 residues long. V was clipped by 2 bases and J by 6 bases, with 2 bases between them. Per the germline V gene, CDR1 is MDHEN and CDR2 is SYDVKM. The table lists this clone with a few counts. Its cognate antigen is unknown. Time point in this sample: 2014-2015 season, 7 days after vaccination. Community-dwelling subjects without influenza vaccination in the prior 6 months were enrolled.

Sequencing was performed on CXCR5- memory CD4+ T cells sorted from blood, taken 7 days after influenza vaccination. The gene calls are TRBV28 and TRBJ1-5; no clear D. The receptor was isolated from an adult who received the influenza vaccine. The chain's CDR3 is CASSLGQPQHF. The DNA of the CDR3 is TGTGCCAGCAGTTTAGGTCAGCCCCAGCATTTT. The variable domain in full, completed from reference TRBV28 and TRBJ1-5, reads DVKVTQSSRYLVKRTGEKVFLECVQDMDHENMFWYRQDPGLGLRLIYFSYDVKMKEKGDIPEGYSVSREKKERFSLILESASTNQTSMYLCASSLGQPQHFGDGTRLSIL.